The source of this T cell receptor (beta chain) is a study of blood T cell repertoires in COVID-19. Study-level information: COVID-19 samples from acute and convalescent phases originated in the United States, Italy and Spain. Sample material is recorded as cDNA or gDNA derived from T cells, B-cell-depleted T cells, or PBMCs.

The CDR3 sequence is 15 residues long. The germline V gene has CDR1 SGHDT and CDR2 YYEEEE. J gave up 1 base and V 3 bases, and 6 bases lay outside the gene matches. Original processing methods: The assay estimated nucleated cells by amplifying reference gene primers. Data came from immunoSEQ multiplex PCR; TCRdb stores just in-frame clones and leaves some out. V and J calls and clone size are as listed in that table; D and trimming were resolved from the DNA. The sample lists 130,000 to 150,000 clones, roughly 80% seen once, with around 3.7% in the top ten. Sequenced sample: peripheral blood. The V gene is TRBV5-6, the J gene TRBJ2-5; 7 bases are a match to TRBD1. The receptor was isolated from a man between 65 and 79 years old who had recovered from COVID-19. CDR3 region: CASSSQGEGQETQYF. DNA of the CDR3: TGTGCCAGCAGCTCCCAGGGGGAAGGCCAAGAGACCCAGTACTTC. The entire variable domain, with the rest obtained from reference TRBV5-6 and TRBJ2-5, is as follows: DAGVTQSPTHLIKTRGQQVTLRCSPKSGHDTVSWYQQALGQGPQFIFQYYEEEERQRGNFPDRFSGHQFPNYSSELNVNALLLGDSALYLCASSSQGEGQETQYFGPGTRLLVL.